This TCR beta chain was captured in a study of blood T cell repertoires in COVID-19. Study details: Specimens from acute and convalescent COVID-19 originated in the United States, Italy and Spain. Sources were T cells, B-cell-depleted T cells, or PBMCs; the material itself was cDNA or gDNA.

V dropped 0 bases and J dropped 2; count of bases not matched to a gene: 4. This CDR3 region has 16 residues. From germline, CDR1 is ENHRY and CDR2 SYGVKD. Clones were sequenced by immunoSEQ multiplex PCR, and TCRdb holds only the in-frame ones, with some missing. The data show approximately 94,000 clones, with over 65% seen just once and more than 10% held by the top ten. The specimen was peripheral blood. This clonotype was obtained from a human donor in a cohort sampled during active COVID-19. The chain uses TRBV10-3 and TRBJ2-1; 7 positions agree with TRBD2. The CDR3 DNA sequence: TGTGCCATCAGTGAGTCGATGGCGGGGGCCTACAATGAGCAGTTCTTC. Translation gives CAISESMAGAYNEQFF.